This TCR beta chain was obtained from a study of blood T cell repertoires in COVID-19. Across the whole study: Researchers got acute and convalescent COVID-19 samples from the United States, Italy and Spain. The cDNA or gDNA used as material had been derived from T cells, B-cell-depleted T cells, or PBMCs.

The CDR3 runs 16 residues. Trimming took 4 bases from V and 6 from J, leaving 17 bases between them. The germline V gene has CDR1 KGHDR and CDR2 SFDVKD. The Seattle patients, enrolled during active infection, were followed longitudinally. Data came from immunoSEQ multiplex PCR; TCRdb stores just in-frame clones and leaves some out. This sample has over 450,000 clones; 85% to 90% occur once, and the top ten carry about 1%. This TCR was sampled from a man aged 18-30 years with COVID-19, enrolled during active disease. Sequencing used peripheral blood. The gene calls are TRBV24-1 and TRBJ2-2; weak D call: TRBD1 (6 bases). The CDR3 region is CATSDSNREWAGELFF. In DNA form, the CDR3 reads TGTGCCACCAGTGACTCCAACAGGGAATGGGCCGGGGAGCTGTTTTTT.